These T cell receptor beta chains were read from a single sample in a study of STAT5B mutations in CD4+ large granular lymphocyte leukemia. The repertoire was sequenced with immunoSEQ multiplex PCR; TCRdb's copy has only in-frame clones and lacks some. The sample records 45,000 to 55,000 clones, 55% to 75% being singletons. Sample: CD4+ T cells from blood buffy coats. These receptors were taken from a human donor in good health. Both conserved end residues are part of each CDR3. A D gene is named only where the DNA matches it firmly. Some rows mark clone size as missing; the rest say once, few, many or name a class of expanded clone.

V gene: TRBV27
D gene: TRBD1
clone size: few
J gene: TRBJ1-6
CDR3 protein: CASTRTGVGNSPLHF
CDR3 DNA: TGTGCCAGCACCCGGACAGGGGTGGGGAATTCACCCCTCCACTTT

V gene: TRBV9
D gene: NA
clone size: NA
J gene: TRBJ2-2
CDR3 protein: CASSLIQGPTGELFF
CDR3 DNA: TGTGCCAGCAGCCTTATCCAGGGACCGACCGGGGAGCTGTTTTTT

V gene: TRBV7-9
D gene: TRBD1
clone size: NA
J gene: TRBJ2-7
CDR3 protein: CASSLSGTGAREQYF
CDR3 DNA: TGTGCCAGCAGTCTCTCCGGGACAGGGGCGCGTGAGCAGTACTTC

V gene: TRBV19
D gene: NA
clone size: NA
J gene: TRBJ1-5
CDR3 protein: CASSIGRAQPQHF
CDR3 DNA: TGTGCCAGTAGTATCGGCAGGGCACAGCCCCAGCATTTT

V gene: TRBV5-1
D gene: NA
clone size: NA
J gene: TRBJ1-1
CDR3 protein: CASSSGVGTTEAFF
CDR3 DNA: TGCGCCAGCAGCTCCGGGGTGGGCACCACTGAAGCTTTCTTT

V gene: TRBV30
D gene: NA
clone size: NA
J gene: TRBJ2-1
CDR3 protein: CAWGRNEQFF
CDR3 DNA: TGTGCCTGGGGACGAAATGAGCAGTTCTTC

V gene: TRBV30
D gene: NA
clone size: NA
J gene: TRBJ1-3
CDR3 protein: CAWSGTPTGNTIYF
CDR3 DNA: TGTGCCTGGAGTGGGACCCCAACTGGAAACACCATATATTTT

V gene: TRBV2
D gene: TRBD2
clone size: NA
J gene: TRBJ2-2
CDR3 protein: CASRPGLRAGELFF
CDR3 DNA: TGTGCCAGCAGGCCGGGACTAAGGGCCGGGGAGCTGTTTTTT

V gene: TRBV6-4
D gene: TRBD2
clone size: NA
J gene: TRBJ2-2
CDR3 protein: CASSGGLALDGELFF
CDR3 DNA: TGTGCCAGCAGCGGCGGACTAGCCTTAGACGGGGAGCTGTTTTTT

V gene: TRBV6-1
D gene: TRBD1
clone size: NA
J gene: TRBJ1-1
CDR3 protein: CASWLEGQKAFF
CDR3 DNA: TGTGCCAGCTGGCTCGAGGGACAGAAAGCTTTCTTT

V gene: TRBV30
D gene: NA
clone size: NA
J gene: TRBJ1-2
CDR3 protein: CAWSWNYGYTF
CDR3 DNA: TGTGCCTGGAGTTGGAACTATGGCTACACCTTC

V gene: TRBV4-2
D gene: NA
clone size: NA
J gene: TRBJ1-2
CDR3 protein: CASSPLNRLSYTF
CDR3 DNA: TGTGCCAGCAGCCCACTGAACAGGCTCAGCTACACCTTC

V gene: TRBV9
D gene: NA
clone size: NA
J gene: TRBJ2-5
CDR3 protein: CASSVSGAGLKTQYF
CDR3 DNA: TGTGCCAGCAGCGTTTCAGGGGCAGGATTAAAGACCCAGTACTTC

V gene: TRBV5-6
D gene: NA
clone size: NA
J gene: TRBJ1-6
CDR3 protein: CASSLGWGDYNSPLHF
CDR3 DNA: TGTGCCAGCAGCTTGGGGTGGGGGGATTATAATTCACCCCTCCACTTT

V gene: TRBV10-2
D gene: NA
clone size: NA
J gene: TRBJ1-6
CDR3 protein: CASSRGDYNSPLHF
CDR3 DNA: TGCGCCAGCAGCCGGGGCGATTATAATTCACCCCTCCACTTT

V gene: TRBV5-1
D gene: TRBD2
clone size: NA
J gene: TRBJ2-5
CDR3 protein: CASSLTSGAGAQYF
CDR3 DNA: TGCGCCAGCAGCCTTACTAGCGGGGCGGGGGCCCAGTACTTC

V gene: TRBV9
D gene: NA
clone size: NA
J gene: TRBJ2-5
CDR3 protein: CASSEGLRSETQYF
CDR3 DNA: TGTGCCAGCAGCGAAGGCCTGAGGTCCGAGACCCAGTACTTC

V gene: TRBV2
D gene: NA
clone size: few
J gene: TRBJ2-1
CDR3 protein: CASSAEQEQFF
CDR3 DNA: TGTGCCAGCAGTGCTGAGCAAGAGCAGTTCTTC

V gene: TRBV19
D gene: NA
clone size: NA
J gene: TRBJ1-1
CDR3 protein: CASSPPTENTEAFF
CDR3 DNA: TGTGCCAGTAGTCCCCCGACAGAGAACACTGAAGCTTTCTTT

V gene: TRBV6-1
D gene: NA
clone size: NA
J gene: TRBJ2-1
CDR3 protein: CASSEVSRYNEQFF
CDR3 DNA: TGTGCCAGCAGTGAAGTCTCCAGGTACAATGAGCAGTTCTTC

V gene: TRBV10-2
D gene: TRBD1
clone size: NA
J gene: TRBJ2-2
CDR3 protein: CASRPGQGPGELFF
CDR3 DNA: TGCGCCAGCAGACCGGGACAGGGGCCCGGGGAGCTGTTTTTT

V gene: TRBV5-1
D gene: TRBD1
clone size: NA
J gene: TRBJ1-1
CDR3 protein: CASSLDTGGTEAFF
CDR3 DNA: TGCGCCAGCAGCTTGGATACAGGGGGCACTGAAGCTTTCTTT

V gene: TRBV10-3
D gene: TRBD2
clone size: NA
J gene: TRBJ2-1
CDR3 protein: CAINKPGLEDHNEQFF
CDR3 DNA: TGTGCCATCAACAAACCGGGACTAGAGGACCACAATGAGCAGTTCTTC

V gene: TRBV7-2
D gene: NA
clone size: NA
J gene: TRBJ1-2
CDR3 protein: CASSPAVGGYGYTF
CDR3 DNA: TGTGCCAGCAGCCCAGCCGTCGGTGGCTATGGCTACACCTTC

V gene: TRBV2
D gene: TRBD1
clone size: NA
J gene: TRBJ1-3
CDR3 protein: CASSDGQGGTSRAGNTIYF
CDR3 DNA: TGTGCCAGCAGTGATGGCCAGGGGGGGACTTCTAGGGCTGGAAACACCATATATTTT

V gene: TRBV5-1
D gene: TRBD1
clone size: NA
J gene: TRBJ1-2
CDR3 protein: CASSEGQEEGLYGYTF
CDR3 DNA: TGCGCCAGCAGCGAAGGACAGGAGGAAGGGCTTTATGGCTACACCTTC

V gene: TRBV12-2
D gene: NA
clone size: NA
J gene: TRBJ1-2
CDR3 protein: CASRLAYYGGKANYGYTF
CDR3 DNA: TGTGCAAGTCGCTTAGCGTATTACGGGGGGAAAGCTAACTATGGCTACACCTTC

V gene: TRBV9
D gene: NA
clone size: NA
J gene: TRBJ2-5
CDR3 protein: CASSVAQGGETQYF
CDR3 DNA: TGTGCCAGCAGCGTAGCCCAGGGGGGAGAGACCCAGTACTTC

V gene: TRBV11-2
D gene: NA
clone size: NA
J gene: TRBJ1-4
CDR3 protein: CASSHRESNEKLFF
CDR3 DNA: TGTGCCAGCAGCCACAGGGAATCTAATGAAAAACTGTTTTTT

V gene: TRBV6-1
D gene: NA
clone size: NA
J gene: TRBJ2-1
CDR3 protein: CASSAARKYNEQFF
CDR3 DNA: TGTGCCAGCAGTGCGGCTAGAAAGTACAATGAGCAGTTCTTC

V gene: TRBV5-1
D gene: NA
clone size: NA
J gene: TRBJ2-5
CDR3 protein: CASSLEAAQYF
CDR3 DNA: TGCGCCAGCAGCTTGGAGGCGGCCCAGTACTTC

V gene: TRBV6-1
D gene: NA
clone size: NA
J gene: TRBJ1-6
CDR3 protein: CASSDSGVRDNSPLHF
CDR3 DNA: TGTGCCAGCAGTGATTCTGGGGTACGGGATAATTCACCCCTCCACTTT

V gene: TRBV10-3
D gene: NA
clone size: NA
J gene: TRBJ2-3
CDR3 protein: CAISDRGRTDTQYF
CDR3 DNA: TGTGCCATCAGTGACAGGGGAAGAACAGATACGCAGTATTTT

V gene: TRBV6-4
D gene: TRBD2
clone size: NA
J gene: TRBJ2-1
CDR3 protein: CASSAVAGTYEQFF
CDR3 DNA: TGTGCCAGCAGTGCGGTAGCGGGGACGTATGAGCAGTTCTTC

V gene: TRBV6-1
D gene: NA
clone size: NA
J gene: TRBJ2-1
CDR3 protein: CASGRDSSYNEQFF
CDR3 DNA: TGTGCCAGCGGGCGAGACAGCTCCTACAATGAGCAGTTCTTC